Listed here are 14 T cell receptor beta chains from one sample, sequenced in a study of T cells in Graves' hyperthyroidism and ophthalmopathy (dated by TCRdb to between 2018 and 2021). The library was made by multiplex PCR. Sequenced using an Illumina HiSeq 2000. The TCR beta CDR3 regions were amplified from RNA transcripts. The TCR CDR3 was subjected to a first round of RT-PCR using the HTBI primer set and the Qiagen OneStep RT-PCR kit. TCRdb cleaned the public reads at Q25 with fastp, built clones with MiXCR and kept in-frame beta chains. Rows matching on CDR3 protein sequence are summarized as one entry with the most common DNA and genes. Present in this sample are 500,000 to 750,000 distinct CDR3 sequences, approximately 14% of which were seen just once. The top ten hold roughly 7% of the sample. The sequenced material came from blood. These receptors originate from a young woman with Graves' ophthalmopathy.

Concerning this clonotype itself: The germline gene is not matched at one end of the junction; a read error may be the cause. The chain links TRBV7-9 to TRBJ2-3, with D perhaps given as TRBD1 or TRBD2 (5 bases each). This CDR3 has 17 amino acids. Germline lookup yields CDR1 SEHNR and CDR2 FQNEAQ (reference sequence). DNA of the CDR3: TGTGCCAGCAGCTCAGGGACCCTGTGGCTTAGCACAGATATGCAGTATTTT. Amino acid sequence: CASSSGTLWLSTDMQYF.

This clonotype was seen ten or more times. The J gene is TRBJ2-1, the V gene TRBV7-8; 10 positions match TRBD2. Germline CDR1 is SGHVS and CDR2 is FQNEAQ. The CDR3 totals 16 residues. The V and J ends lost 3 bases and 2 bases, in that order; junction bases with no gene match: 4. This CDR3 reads CASSLGTSGTYNEQFF. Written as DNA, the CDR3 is TGTGCCAGCAGCTTGGGTACTAGCGGGACCTACAATGAGCAGTTCTTC.

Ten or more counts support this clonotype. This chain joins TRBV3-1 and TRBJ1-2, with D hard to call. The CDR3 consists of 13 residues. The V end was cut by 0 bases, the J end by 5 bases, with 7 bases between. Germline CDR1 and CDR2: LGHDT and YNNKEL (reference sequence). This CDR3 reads CASSQEGRYGYTF. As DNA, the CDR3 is TGTGCCAGCAGCCAAGAGGGCCGGTATGGCTACACCTTC.

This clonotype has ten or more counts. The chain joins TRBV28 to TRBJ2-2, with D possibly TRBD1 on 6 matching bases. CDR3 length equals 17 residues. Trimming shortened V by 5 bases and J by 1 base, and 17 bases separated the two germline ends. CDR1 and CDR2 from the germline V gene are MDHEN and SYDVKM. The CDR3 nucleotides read TGTGCCAGCAGTCCTGGACTCCAGGGGCTGAACACCGGGGAGCTGTTTTTT. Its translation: CASSPGLQGLNTGELFF.

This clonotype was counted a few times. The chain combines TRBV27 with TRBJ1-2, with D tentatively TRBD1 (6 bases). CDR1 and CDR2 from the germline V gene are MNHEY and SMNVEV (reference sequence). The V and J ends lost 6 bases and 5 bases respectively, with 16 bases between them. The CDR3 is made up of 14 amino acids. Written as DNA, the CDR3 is TGTGCCAGCAGCTACGGTACAGGGATGTATGGCTACACCTTC. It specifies CASSYGTGMYGYTF.

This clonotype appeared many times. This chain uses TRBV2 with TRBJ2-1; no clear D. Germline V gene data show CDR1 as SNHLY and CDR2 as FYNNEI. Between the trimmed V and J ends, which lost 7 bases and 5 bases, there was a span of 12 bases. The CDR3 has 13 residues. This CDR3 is CASNPGSDNEQFF. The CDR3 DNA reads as TGTGCCAGCAACCCCGGGTCTGACAATGAGCAGTTCTTC.

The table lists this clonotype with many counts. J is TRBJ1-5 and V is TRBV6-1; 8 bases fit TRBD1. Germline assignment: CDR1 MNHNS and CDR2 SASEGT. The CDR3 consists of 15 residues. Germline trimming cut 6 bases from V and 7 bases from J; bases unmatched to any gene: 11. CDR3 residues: CASRSGQGERQPQHF. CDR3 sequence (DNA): TGTGCCAGCAGGTCAGGACAGGGAGAGCGACAGCCCCAGCATTTT.

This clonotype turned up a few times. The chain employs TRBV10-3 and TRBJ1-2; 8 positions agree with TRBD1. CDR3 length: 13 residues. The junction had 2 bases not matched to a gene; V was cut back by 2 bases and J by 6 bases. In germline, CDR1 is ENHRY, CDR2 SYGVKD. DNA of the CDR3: TGTGCCATCAGTGAGCGGACAGGGAATGGCTACACCTTC. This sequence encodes CAISERTGNGYTF.

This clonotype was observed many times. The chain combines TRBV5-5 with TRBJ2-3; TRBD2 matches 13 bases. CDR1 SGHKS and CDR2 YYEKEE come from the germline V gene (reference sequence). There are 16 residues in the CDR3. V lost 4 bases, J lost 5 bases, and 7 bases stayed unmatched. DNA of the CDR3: TGTGCCAGCAGCCAAGGACTAGCGGGAGCTGGAGATACGCAGTATTTT. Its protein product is CASSQGLAGAGDTQYF.

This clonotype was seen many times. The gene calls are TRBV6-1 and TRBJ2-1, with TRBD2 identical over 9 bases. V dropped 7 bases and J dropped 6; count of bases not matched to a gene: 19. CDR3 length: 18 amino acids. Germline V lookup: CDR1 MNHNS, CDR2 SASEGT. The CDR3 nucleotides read TGTGCCAGCACCTCCGTGACTAGCGGAAGGCCCGACCTCAATGAGCAGTTCTTC. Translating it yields CASTSVTSGRPDLNEQFF.

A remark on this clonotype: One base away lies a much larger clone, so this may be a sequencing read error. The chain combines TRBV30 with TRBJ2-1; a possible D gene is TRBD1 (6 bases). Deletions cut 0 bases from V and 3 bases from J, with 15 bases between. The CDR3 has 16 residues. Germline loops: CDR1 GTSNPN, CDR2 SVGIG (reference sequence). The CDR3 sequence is CAWSVPRGICYNEQFF. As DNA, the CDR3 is TGTGCCTGGAGTGTACCGAGGGGGATCTGCTACAATGAGCAGTTCTTC.

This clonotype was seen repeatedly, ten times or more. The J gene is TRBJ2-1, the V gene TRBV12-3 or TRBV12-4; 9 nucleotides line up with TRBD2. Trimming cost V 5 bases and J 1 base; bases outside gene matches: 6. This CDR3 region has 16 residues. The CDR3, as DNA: TGTGCCAGCAGTCGTAGCGGGAGAGGATCCTACAATGAGCAGTTCTTC. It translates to CASSRSGRGSYNEQFF.

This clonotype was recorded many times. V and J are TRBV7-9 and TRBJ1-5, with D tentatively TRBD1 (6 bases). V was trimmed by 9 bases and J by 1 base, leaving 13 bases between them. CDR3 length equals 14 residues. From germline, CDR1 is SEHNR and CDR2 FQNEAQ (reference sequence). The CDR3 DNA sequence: TGTGCCAGTCAGGGGAGGGAAAGCAATCAGCCCCAGCATTTT. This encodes CASQGRESNQPQHF.

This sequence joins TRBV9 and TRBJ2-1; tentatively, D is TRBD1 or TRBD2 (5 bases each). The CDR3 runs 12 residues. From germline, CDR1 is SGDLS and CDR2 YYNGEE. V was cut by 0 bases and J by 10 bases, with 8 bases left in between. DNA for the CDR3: TGTGCCAGCAGCGTAGGGGACCGAGAGCAGTTCTTC. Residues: CASSVGDREQFF. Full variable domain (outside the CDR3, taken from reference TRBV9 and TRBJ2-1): DSGVTQTPKHLITATGQRVTLRCSPRSGDLSVYWYQQSLDQGLQFLIQYYNGEERAKGNILERFSAQQFPDLHSELNLSSLELGDSALYFCASSVGDREQFFGPGTRLTVL.